A selection of T cell receptor beta chains follows, all from one sample in a study of T cell responses to AZD1222 COVID-19 vaccine. Sequenced by immunoSEQ multiplex PCR; TCRdb stores in-frame clones only, minus some. This sample yields around 140,000 clones, of which roughly 90% are seen a single time; 1.5% to 2% belongs to the top ten. Sample: peripheral blood, taken on day 0 of AZD1222 vaccination. The origin of the receptors is an adult in good health. CDR3s include the opening cysteine and the closing phenylalanine or tryptophan. A D gene is named only where the DNA matches it firmly. For some rows the clone size is stated as once, few or many, or as a class when expanded; others skip it.

D gene	clone size	V gene	J gene	CDR3 DNA	CDR3 protein
.	.	TRBV13	TRBJ2-7	TGTGCCAGCAGGGAGGGGCTAACAGGGTCCTACGAGCAGTACTTC	CASREGLTGSYEQYF
.	.	TRBV5-1	TRBJ2-7	TGCGCCAGCAGTACAGGTTTGAACGAGCAGTACTTC	CASSTGLNEQYF
.	few	TRBV19	TRBJ1-2	TGTGCCAGTAGTATTGGGGGAGGGGACTCCTATGGCTACACCTTC	CASSIGGGDSYGYTF
TRBD2	.	TRBV19	TRBJ2-3	TGTGCCAGTAGTATTACGGCGGGGGGGGGCACAGATACGCAGTATTTT	CASSITAGGGTDTQYF
.	.	TRBV7-9	TRBJ1-2	TGTGCCAGCAGCTGGTACGGCACAGGGATTTCTACCTATGGCTACACCTTC	CASSWYGTGISTYGYTF
TRBD1	few	TRBV28	TRBJ2-1	TGTGCCAGTACCTCAGGGGGCCCCTACAATGAGCAGTTCTTC	CASTSGGPYNEQFF
.	.	TRBV5-6	TRBJ1-1	TGTGCCAGCAGCTTGGACAGCAACACTGAAGCTTTCTTT	CASSLDSNTEAFF
.	.	TRBV19	TRBJ1-6	TGTGCCAGTAATGCACAAGCTCTTTCACCCCTCCACTTT	CASNAQALSPLHF
.	once	TRBV19	TRBJ2-1	TGTGCCAGTAGTATAGATGTTAGCCGGGAGCAGTTCTTC	CASSIDVSREQFF
.	.	TRBV18	TRBJ2-3	TGTGCCAGCTCCCTACGGACTAGCACAGATACGCAGTATTTT	CASSLRTSTDTQYF
.	.	TRBV28	TRBJ2-1	TGTGCCAGCAGTTTAAGGAGATCGACAGGAGGGGTTTTTGATGAGCAGTTCTTC	CASSLRRSTGGVFDEQFF
.	.	TRBV30	TRBJ1-1	TGTGCCTGGAAGGGCGACGACATGAACACTGAAGCTTTCTTT	CAWKGDDMNTEAFF
TRBD1	.	TRBV6-2/TRBV6-3	TRBJ2-5	TGTGCCAGCAGTGGACAGGGGACAGGCGGAGAGACCCAGTACTTC	CASSGQGTGGETQYF
.	.	TRBV7-9	TRBJ2-3	TGTGCCAGCAGCTTAAACCAGCGGGCAGATACGCAGTATTTT	CASSLNQRADTQYF
.	.	TRBV7-8	TRBJ1-3	TGTGCCAGCAGCTCCCAGGGGAGGGGAAACACCATATATTTT	CASSSQGRGNTIYF
.	.	TRBV7-9	TRBJ1-1	TGTGCCAGCAGGCAGTGGGGCGTAAACACTGAAGCTTTCTTT	CASRQWGVNTEAFF
.	.	TRBV6-6	TRBJ1-3	TGTGCCAGCAGACGAGAACCCAGCGGGGTCACTGGAAACACCATATATTTT	CASRREPSGVTGNTIYF
.	.	TRBV5-6	TRBJ1-2	TGTGCCAGCAGCTTACAGGGTATGGGGGGCTACACCTTC	CASSLQGMGGYTF
.	few	TRBV19	TRBJ1-1	TGTGCCAGTAGTATTGTTGGGGCATCGAACACTGAAGCTTTCTTT	CASSIVGASNTEAFF
TRBD2	.	TRBV5-6	TRBJ2-1	TGTGCCAGCAGCTTGGCGGCGGGAGAGTTCGGGAATGAGCAGTTCTTC	CASSLAAGEFGNEQFF
TRBD1	.	TRBV30	TRBJ1-1	TGTGCCTGGAACCCGACAGGGCGGGCTGAAGCTTTCTTT	CAWNPTGRAEAFF
.	.	TRBV7-2	TRBJ1-4	TGTGCCAGCAGCTTAGTAACAGCTAATGAAAAACTGTTTTTT	CASSLVTANEKLFF
.	.	TRBV6-1	TRBJ1-1	TGTGCCAGCAGTGAGGCAGTTCCCACTGAAGCTTTCTTT	CASSEAVPTEAFF
.	once	TRBV9	TRBJ1-2	TGTGCCAGCAGCGCGGCATTAGGGATAGGCGGGGGGTATGGCTACACCTTC	CASSAALGIGGGYGYTF
.	.	TRBV5-1	TRBJ2-3	TGCGCCAGCAGCCGCTGGACAGTGGGGGGCAGCACAGATACGCAGTATTTT	CASSRWTVGGSTDTQYF
.	.	TRBV7-6	TRBJ2-3	TGTGCCAGCAGCTTATTGGTGGGCGCAGATACGCAGTATTTT	CASSLLVGADTQYF
.	.	TRBV10-3	TRBJ1-5	TGTGCCATCAGTGATGGTTGGGGGGACCAGCCCCAGCATTTT	CAISDGWGDQPQHF
.	.	TRBV11-2	TRBJ2-5	TGTGCCAGCAGCTCGCCCCCAGGGGCCCAGTACTTC	CASSSPPGAQYF
.	.	TRBV24-1	TRBJ1-2	TGTGCCACCAGTGATTTGAGGTCAGACTATGGCTACACCTTC	CATSDLRSDYGYTF
.	once	TRBV2	TRBJ1-2	TGTGCCACTACCGGGGGGGATTCCTCCACCTTCTATGGCTACACCTTC	CATTGGDSSTFYGYTF
TRBD1	.	TRBV7-9	TRBJ1-2	TGTGCCAGCAGCTTCGGACAGGGTGGATTTTCGGACGGCTACACCTTC	CASSFGQGGFSDGYTF
TRBD1	.	TRBV27	TRBJ2-4	TGTGCCAGCAGTTCCTACCCCCCGGGACAGGGGGCCAAAAACATTCAGTACTTC	CASSSYPPGQGAKNIQYF
.	.	TRBV19	TRBJ1-1	TGTGCCAGTAGTATTATGGGGGCGCGCAATAGGGACACTGAAGCTTTCTTT	CASSIMGARNRDTEAFF
.	.	TRBV2	TRBJ1-1	TGTGCCAGCCAAAAGGGTATCCCGTATCTGAACACTGAAGCTTTCTTT	CASQKGIPYLNTEAFF
.	.	TRBV18	TRBJ2-7	TGTGCCAGCTCACTCTCCGACGCGGTCGGGGGCCACGAGCAGTACTTC	CASSLSDAVGGHEQYF
TRBD2	.	TRBV11-3	TRBJ2-1	TGTGCCAGCAGCCCAGGGTCGGGGGGGAACAATGAGCAGTTCTTC	CASSPGSGGNNEQFF
.	once	TRBV30	TRBJ1-2	TGTGCCTGGAGTGTACTGTCAACCGGTGGCTACACCTTC	CAWSVLSTGGYTF
TRBD1	.	TRBV25-1	TRBJ2-1	TGTGCCAGCAGTGAAAACTCCGGGACAGGGATCTACAATGAGCAGTTCTTC	CASSENSGTGIYNEQFF
.	.	TRBV9	TRBJ2-1	TGTGCCAGCAGCGGTAGCCTGGATCGGGGGTACAATGAGCAGTTCTTC	CASSGSLDRGYNEQFF
.	.	TRBV11-3	TRBJ1-6	TGTGCCAGCAGCAAACAGGACAATTCACCCCTCCACTTT	CASSKQDNSPLHF
.	.	TRBV6-5	TRBJ1-1	TGTGCCAGCAGTTACTCGATGATCCGACCTGAAGCTTTCTTT	CASSYSMIRPEAFF
.	.	TRBV2	TRBJ1-3	TGTGCCAGCAGTGAAGGGCGGCCAACGGGAAACACCATATATTTT	CASSEGRPTGNTIYF
.	.	TRBV5-4	TRBJ2-3	TGTGCCAGCAGCTTGGATAGCACAGATACGCAGTATTTT	CASSLDSTDTQYF
.	.	TRBV24-1	TRBJ1-5	TGTGCCACCAGTGAGCATGAGGGGAATCAGCCCCAGCATTTT	CATSEHEGNQPQHF
.	.	TRBV19	TRBJ1-2	TGTGCCAGTACCATTCCTCCAGCCAGCTTAACCTTC	CASTIPPASLTF
.	.	TRBV27	TRBJ2-3	TGTGCCAGCAGTTTAGCAGATACGCAGTATTTT	CASSLADTQYF
TRBD2	.	TRBV18	TRBJ2-3	TGTGCCAGCTCACCCAGGGGTAGCGGGAGAAGTCTTCCGCTCACAGATACGCAGTATTTT	CASSPRGSGRSLPLTDTQYF